The rows below give T cell receptor beta chains drawn from one sample of a study of T-cell reconstitution after alpha-beta-depleted transplantation in children. MiXCR was run by TCRdb on the PCR reads, yielding one entry per CDR3 protein. The sample lists about 420,000 distinct CDR3 sequences, 15% to 20% seen once, with roughly 27% in the top ten. The specimen comprised PBMCs, mostly from graft donor cells, sampled 360 days after TCRalphabeta/CD19-depleted stem cell transplant. The source of these receptors is a boy in the first two years of life who had a stem cell transplant for Wiskott-Aldrich syndrome, so the T cells may come from the graft donor. The CDR3 runs from the conserved cysteine through the conserved F or W. The size of a clone is reported for some rows only, either as once, few or many, or as a class for expanded clones.

clone size | CDR3 length | J gene | V gene | CDR3 protein
. | 15 | TRBJ2-7 | TRBV2 | CASSGLGGRVYEQYF
. | 16 | TRBJ2-3 | TRBV6-5 | CASSYWRGAQGDTQYF
. | 14 | TRBJ1-6 | TRBV2 | CASSPRGRGSPLHF
few | 15 | TRBJ2-2 | TRBV7-8 | CASSLPTSIPGELFF
. | 11 | TRBJ2-4 | TRBV29-1 | CSVLAKNIQYF
. | 16 | TRBJ2-7 | TRBV4-1 | CASSQDTPGRTYEQYF
. | 16 | TRBJ2-5 | TRBV6-5 | CASSYSGQETQETQYF
few | 16 | TRBJ2-1 | TRBV4-3 | CASSQEASNSYNEQFF
many | 12 | TRBJ2-1 | TRBV3-1 | CASSQGRVEQFF
. | 10 | TRBJ1-1 | TRBV6-5 | CAGRGNGAFF
. | 14 | TRBJ2-2 | TRBV6-4 | CASSGQGNTGELFF
. | 18 | TRBJ2-5 | TRBV25-1 | CASSEPDRWGGPRVTQYF
. | 13 | TRBJ2-1 | TRBV28 | CASSVSPYNEQFF
many | 15 | TRBJ2-1 | TRBV29-1 | CSVSPLAGRYNEQFF
few | 15 | TRBJ2-1 | TRBV19 | CASSIQASGRLKQFF
few | 12 | TRBJ2-5 | TRBV10-3 | CAISESWETQYF
few | 16 | TRBJ2-1 | TRBV5-1 | CASSARGGVGYNEQFF
few | 13 | TRBJ2-1 | TRBV27 | CASSWSRDNEQFF
. | 16 | TRBJ2-5 | TRBV7-6 | CASSPSGGVRQETQYF
few | 13 | TRBJ2-7 | TRBV5-6 | CASKMTGGHEQYF
few | 17 | TRBJ1-5 | TRBV10-2 | CASSESSGGASNQPQHF
. | 14 | TRBJ2-2 | TRBV10-3 | CATRTSGSVGELFF
many | 14 | TRBJ2-1 | TRBV6-2/TRBV6-3 | CASSPGRSYNEQFF
. | 13 | TRBJ2-1 | TRBV11-1 | CASSFQGANEQFF
few | 14 | TRBJ2-7 | TRBV20-1 | CSARGAGLGYEQYF
few | 19 | TRBJ2-3 | TRBV12-3/TRBV12-4 | CASSYRPLWTGAGTDTQYF
few | 15 | TRBJ2-7 | TRBV29-1 | CSVDTGQGPPYEQYF
. | 17 | TRBJ2-6 | TRBV11-2 | CASSLSRFLSGANVLTF
few | 16 | TRBJ2-1 | TRBV24-1 | CATSDTGTSPYNEQFF
many | 14 | TRBJ1-1 | TRBV5-1 | CASSLGTSGTEAFF
. | 15 | TRBJ2-1 | TRBV20-1 | CSVQPGLAGRNEQFF
. | 15 | TRBJ2-7 | TRBV18 | CASSDPLGGSYEQYF
few | 17 | TRBJ2-5 | TRBV12-3/TRBV12-4 | CASSFWPGNPLEETQYF
few | 14 | TRBJ1-4 | TRBV10-3 | CAIRDRGDDEKLFF
few | 15 | TRBJ2-1 | TRBV5-5 | CASSSWGDRGNEQFF
. | 16 | TRBJ2-7 | TRBV12-3/TRBV12-4 | CASSPPGARFSYEQYF
. | 15 | TRBJ2-1 | TRBV29-1 | CSVVLGGRSYNEQFF
. | 16 | TRBJ2-7 | TRBV12-3/TRBV12-4 | CASSLDFRWVDDEQYF
few | 12 | TRBJ2-1 | TRBV12-3/TRBV12-4 | CASSLWLNEQFF
. | 13 | TRBJ2-7 | TRBV7-9 | CASRYRGLGEQYF
few | 20 | TRBJ2-6 | TRBV5-1 | CASRSWEGARSRTGANVLTF
. | 17 | TRBJ2-5 | TRBV4-3 | CASSPWVAGSRQETQYF
. | 15 | TRBJ2-7 | TRBV18 | CASSFRTGRSYEQYF
. | 15 | TRBJ2-1 | TRBV4-1 | CASTDAGGPNNEQFF
few | 13 | TRBJ2-3 | TRBV2 | CAIYKAGTDTQYF
few | 17 | TRBJ2-1 | TRBV28 | CASSPSSGGPSDNEQFF
few | 16 | TRBJ2-2 | TRBV4-1 | CASSHPGGPNTGELFF
. | 17 | TRBJ2-2 | TRBV12-3/TRBV12-4 | CASNPRSRQTNTGELFF
few | 17 | TRBJ2-3 | TRBV5-1 | CASSLEQGLYSTDTQYF
. | 17 | TRBJ2-1 | TRBV12-3/TRBV12-4 | CASSRTGVNSLHNEQFF
. | 12 | TRBJ2-7 | TRBV12-5 | CASGRGTGEQYF
. | 12 | TRBJ2-3 | TRBV19 | CASSYLGNTQYF
few | 12 | TRBJ2-6 | TRBV7-2 | CRTDSGANVLTF
few | 17 | TRBJ2-3 | TRBV7-9 | CASSHLAPAGATDTQYF
few | 15 | TRBJ2-7 | TRBV10-3 | CAISEGGKSSYEQYF
. | 17 | TRBJ1-2 | TRBV20-1 | CCFRGRSVGSWYYGYTF
few | 15 | TRBJ2-7 | TRBV20-1 | CSARDREQASYEQYF
few | 13 | TRBJ2-1 | TRBV5-1 | CASGETGLSQQFF